These 3 T cell receptor beta chains originate from one sample sequenced in a study of spatial heterogeneity in lung cancer. One entry per CDR3 protein, called by TCRdb with MiXCR from the 5' RACE reads. This table holds about 100,000 distinct CDR3 sequences, 4.4% found once. Study-level points and caveats: Tumor mutation count correlated with how many alpha and beta TCRs expanded intratumorally.

Noted time point: sample taken at primary tumor resection. These TCRs are of unknown antigen specificity. The sequenced sample was lung tumor tissue, obtained at surgery. Source of these receptors: a male donor with early-stage non-small cell lung cancer.

This clonotype has a count of ten or more. The chain uses TRBV12-3 or TRBV12-4 and TRBJ2-5; TRBD1 is a possible D gene (6 bases). The CDR3 has 15 amino acids. The V and J ends lost 3 bases and 1 base respectively, with 12 bases between them. The CDR3 protein is CASSLGHYRQETQYF. The CDR3 DNA sequence: TGTGCCAGCAGTTTGGGACACTACCGCCAAGAGACCCAGTACTTC.

This clonotype was picked up many times. At one of its ends the junction is not consistent with the germline gene, which may arise from a read error. V and J are TRBV5-1 and TRBJ2-3; 9 bases line up with TRBD2. CDR3 length equals 15 residues. Germline lookup yields CDR1 SGHRS and CDR2 YFSETQ. The CDR3 spells CASSPSGASTDTQYF. CDR3 coding DNA: TGCGCCAGCAGCCCTAGCGGGGCCAGCACAGACACGCAGTATTTT.

This clonotype was seen a handful of times. V is TRBV20-1 and J is TRBJ2-1, with D perhaps being TRBD1 or TRBD2 (7 bases each). With 3 bases removed from V and 7 bases from J, the gap between germline ends came to 16 bases. In germline, CDR1 is DFQATT, CDR2 SNEGSKA (reference sequence). CDR3 length equals 14 residues. CDR3 sequence reads: CSARTGRGKNEQFF. The CDR3 DNA follows: TGCAGTGCTAGGACAGGGAGGGGGAAGAATGAGCAGTTCTTC.